What follows are 27 T cell receptor beta chains derived from one specimen sequenced in a study of blood T cell repertoires in COVID-19. TCRdb's table, derived via immunoSEQ multiplex PCR, lists solely in-frame clones and lacks some. The table includes roughly 300,000 clones, around 86% detected once. Sequenced: PBMCs or T cells enriched from blood (not recorded which). The origin of the receptors is a woman aged 18-35 years who had recovered from COVID-19.

This clone was seen once. The chain carries TRBV7-9 and TRBJ2-5, with 7 bases lining up with TRBD1. Trimming cost V 6 bases and J 2 bases; bases outside gene matches: 0. This CDR3 region has 12 residues. CDR1 SEHNR and CDR2 FQNEAQ come from the germline V gene (reference sequence). The CDR3 loop is CASRTGQETQYF. CDR3 nucleotides: TGTGCCAGCAGGACAGGGCAAGAGACCCAGTACTTC.

This rearrangement joins TRBV23-1 to TRBJ1-1; D remains unclear. TRBV23-1 is sorted into the ORF group, with uncertain function. Trimming pared 0 bases from V and 0 bases from J, leaving 8 bases between. This CDR3 contains 15 residues. As DNA, the CDR3 is TGCGCCAGCAGTCAATCACGAGGCGTGAACACTGAAGCTTTCTTT. This codes for CASSQSRGVNTEAFF.

This clone appeared a single time. This rearrangement joins TRBV18 to TRBJ2-7; TRBD1 is a possible D gene (7 bases). The V gene's germline CDR1 is KGHSH and CDR2 LQKENI. Trimming pared 2 bases from V and 3 bases from J, leaving 11 bases between. This CDR3 is built from 14 residues. CDR3 protein: CASSPSQGGYEQYF. The CDR3 coding sequence is TGTGCCAGCTCACCAAGCCAGGGGGGCTACGAGCAGTACTTC. Looking up the rest from reference TRBV18 and TRBJ2-7 gives the full variable domain: NAGVMQNPRHLVRRRGQEARLRCSPMKGHSHVYWYRQLPEEGLKFMVYLQKENIIDESGMPKERFSAEFPKEGPSILRIQQVVRGDSAAYFCASSPSQGGYEQYFGPGTRLTVT.

The CDR3 region has the DNA TGTGCCAGCAGCTTAGCGTTCACCGGCTATGGCTACACCTTC. Amino acid sequence: CASSLAFTGYGYTF. The chain links TRBV7-8 to TRBJ1-2; D gene ambiguous. CDR1 is SGHVS, CDR2 FQNEAQ, per germline. This CDR3 has 14 amino acids. Trimming shortened V by 0 bases and J by 4 bases, and 9 bases separated the two germline ends.

The chain joins TRBV18 to TRBJ1-6; 7 bases are shared with TRBD1. The CDR3 loop spans 15 amino acids. With 4 bases clipped from V and 9 bases from J, the junction kept 9 bases outside the gene matches. Looked up from germline, CDR1 is KGHSH and CDR2 is LQKENI. This CDR3 reads CASSRYRDRGSPLHF. The CDR3 nucleotides read TGTGCCAGCTCACGCTACCGGGACAGAGGTTCACCCCTCCACTTT. The entire variable domain, with the rest obtained from reference TRBV18 and TRBJ1-6, is as follows: NAGVMQNPRHLVRRRGQEARLRCSPMKGHSHVYWYRQLPEEGLKFMVYLQKENIIDESGMPKERFSAEFPKEGPSILRIQQVVRGDSAAYFCASSRYRDRGSPLHFGNGTRLTVT.

The CDR3 DNA reads TGTGCCAGCAGTTTTAGACGAACTAGTGAGCAGTACTTC. It specifies CASSFRRTSEQYF. The V and J genes are TRBV27 and TRBJ2-7; a possible D gene is TRBD2 (5 bases). Trimming removed 3 bases at V and 7 bases at J, with 13 bases between. This CDR3 is 13 amino acids long. The V gene's germline CDR1 is MNHEY and CDR2 SMNVEV (reference sequence).

This chain connects TRBV18 to TRBJ1-5; D is perhaps TRBD1 (6 bases). Trimming cost V 1 base and J 5 bases, with 9 bases left between them. This CDR3 has 14 residues. CDR1 and CDR2 (germline): KGHSH, LQKENI. CDR3 DNA: TGTGCCAGCTCACCACTCAGACAGGATCAGCCCCAGCATTTT. Residues: CASSPLRQDQPQHF.

The J gene is TRBJ1-1, the V gene TRBV29-1; 7 bases match TRBD1. The CDR3 is 14 residues long. Germline-derived CDR1 and CDR2 are SQVTM and ANQGSEA. V lost 6 bases and J lost 3; bases outside the gene matches: 10. The DNA for the CDR3 is TGCAGCGTCGTACGACAGGGAACGGACACTGAAGCTTTCTTT. Protein product: CSVVRQGTDTEAFF. Drawing the rest from reference TRBV29-1 and TRBJ1-1, the complete variable domain is SAVISQKPSRDICQRGTSLTIQCQVDSQVTMMFWYRQQPGQSLTLIATANQGSEATYESGFVIDKFPISRPNLTFSTLTVSNMSPEDSSIYLCSVVRQGTDTEAFFGQGTRLTVV.

This clone was picked up a small number of times. V is TRBV7-2 and J is TRBJ1-5; no definite D call. CDR3 length equals 15 residues. Trimming removed 6 bases from V and 2 bases from J, with 14 bases in between. The germline V gene has CDR1 SGHTA and CDR2 FQGNSA. The DNA for the CDR3 is TGTGCCAGCAGTTCAGGAGGTGGGGGCAATCAGCCCCAGCATTTT. Amino acid sequence: CASSSGGGGNQPQHF.

The CDR3 region is CASSWRVNTEAFF. Written as DNA, the CDR3 is TGTGCCAGCTCGTGGAGGGTGAACACTGAAGCTTTCTTT. The V gene is TRBV12-3 or TRBV12-4, the J gene TRBJ1-1; D is unresolved. V lost 8 bases to trimming and J lost 0 bases, with 10 bases between them. The CDR3 contains 13 residues.

The chain uses TRBV30 and TRBJ2-7, with TRBD2 as a possible D gene (6 bases). With 8 bases removed from V and 1 base from J, the gap between germline ends came to 18 bases. This CDR3 has 14 amino acids. Germline CDR1 is GTSNPN and CDR2 is SVGIG (reference sequence). CDR3 protein: CAESAGTDSYEQYF. DNA of the CDR3: TGTGCCGAAAGTGCGGGGACCGATTCCTACGAGCAGTACTTC.

This clone showed up just a few times. CDR3 sequence (DNA): TGTGCCAGCAGCTTACAGGGTGGCTATGGCTACACCTTC. Translating gives CASSLQGGYGYTF. This chain joins TRBV5-4 and TRBJ1-2; maybe TRBD1 (6 bases). V was pared by 2 bases and J by 4 bases, with 9 bases between. There are 13 residues in the CDR3. Germline V gives CDR1 SGHNT, CDR2 YYREEE (reference sequence).

The V gene is TRBV14, the J gene TRBJ1-2, with 10 bases matching TRBD1. The V gene end was trimmed by 6 bases and the J gene end by 1 base; junction bases not matched to a gene: 5. CDR3 length equals 15 residues. Germline V gene sequence: CDR1 SGHDN, CDR2 FVKESK. The CDR3 loop reads CASRRGQGVNYGYTF. As DNA, the CDR3 is TGTGCCAGCAGACGCGGACAGGGGGTTAACTATGGCTACACCTTC.

This rearrangement joins TRBV3-1 (or the pseudogene TRBV3-2) to TRBJ2-2; D ambiguous. Trimming took off 3 bases at V and 6 bases at J, with 5 bases between the two ends. The CDR3 sequence is 12 residues long. Germline CDR1 and CDR2: LGHDT and YNNKEL (reference sequence). CDR3 amino acids: CASSHLSGELFF. In DNA, the CDR3 is TGTGCCAGCAGCCATCTGTCCGGGGAGCTGTTTTTT.

The V and J genes are TRBV9 and TRBJ2-1; 12 bases align to TRBD2. This CDR3 has 15 amino acids. V lost 4 bases and J lost 3; bases outside the gene matches: 2. The germline V gene has CDR1 SGDLS and CDR2 YYNGEE. The DNA of the CDR3 is TGTGCCAGCAGCAAGACTAGCGGGAGCTACAATGAGCAGTTCTTC. Translation gives CASSKTSGSYNEQFF.

This clone has just a few counts. The V gene is TRBV4-1, the J gene TRBJ2-1, with 7 positions matching TRBD1. V was clipped by 4 bases and J by 7 bases; unmatched bases: 19. This CDR3 is built from 18 residues. Germline CDR1 is MGHRA and CDR2 is YSYEKL. The CDR3 reads CASSRLGFPGRGSNEQFF. In DNA form, the CDR3 reads TGCGCCAGCAGCCGTCTCGGCTTCCCGGGCAGGGGGTCAAATGAGCAGTTCTTC.

For the CDR3, the DNA is TGCGCCAGCAGCCACGCTAGCCGGCCCCCCTACGAGCAGTACTTC. Amino acids: CASSHASRPPYEQYF. The chain is built from TRBV5-1 and TRBJ2-7; TRBD2 is a possible D gene (5 bases). In germline, CDR1 is SGHRS, CDR2 YFSETQ. Trimming stripped 4 bases from V and 2 bases from J, with 16 bases between. The CDR3 covers 15 residues.

The chain employs TRBV18 and TRBJ2-1; TRBD2 matches 8 bases. The CDR3 covers 16 residues. Germline V lookup: CDR1 KGHSH, CDR2 LQKENI. V was clipped by 3 bases and J by 2 bases; unmatched bases: 6. The CDR3 nucleotides are TGTGCCAGCTCACCCCAGGGGACTAGTACCTACAATGAGCAGTTCTTC. The encoded protein is CASSPQGTSTYNEQFF. Supplemented by reference TRBV18 and TRBJ2-1, the full variable domain reads NAGVMQNPRHLVRRRGQEARLRCSPMKGHSHVYWYRQLPEEGLKFMVYLQKENIIDESGMPKERFSAEFPKEGPSILRIQQVVRGDSAAYFCASSPQGTSTYNEQFFGPGTRLTVL.

J is TRBJ1-3 and V is TRBV5-4; weak D call: TRBD1 (5 bases). V lost 0 bases and J lost 0, with 7 bases in between. The CDR3 has 15 residues. Germline V gene sequence: CDR1 SGHNT, CDR2 YYREEE (reference sequence). The CDR3 region has the DNA TGTGCCAGCAGCTTGGGGGGGGGCTCTGGAAACACCATATATTTT. Encoded protein: CASSLGGGSGNTIYF.

This clone was observed a single time. The gene calls are TRBV3-1 (or the pseudogene TRBV3-2) and TRBJ2-2; TRBD2 matches 8 bases. Germline V gene lookup returns CDR1 LGHDT and CDR2 YNNKEL (reference sequence). The J segment lost 7 bases and the V segment lost 2 bases, leaving 6 bases of the junction unmatched. The CDR3 runs to 15 residues. The CDR3 here is CASSQPGLGDGELFF. DNA of the CDR3: TGTGCCAGCAGCCAACCGGGACTAGGGGACGGGGAGCTGTTTTTT.

The J gene is TRBJ2-5, the V gene TRBV7-2, with a possible D match to TRBD2 (6 bases). Germline assignment: CDR1 SGHTA and CDR2 FQGNSA. This CDR3 contains 16 residues. V was cut by 1 base and J by 4 bases, with 16 bases left in between. CDR3 in DNA: TGTGCCAGCAGCTTAGAAACGGGAGACCTCGGAGAGACCCAGTACTTC. It codes for CASSLETGDLGETQYF.

The gene calls are TRBV7-2 and TRBJ1-2; maybe TRBD1 (6 bases). The CDR3 covers 13 residues. Per germline, CDR1 SGHTA and CDR2 FQGNSA. Trimming removed 5 bases at V and 7 bases at J, with 14 bases between. CDR3: CASSSPRTVGYTF. In nucleotides, the CDR3 is TGTGCCAGCAGCAGTCCCCGGACAGTTGGCTACACCTTC.

The chain is built from TRBV19 and TRBJ1-2, with D unresolved. Trimming stripped 7 bases from V and 6 bases from J, with 18 bases between. The CDR3 has 14 residues. The germline CDR1 and CDR2 sequences are LNHDA and SQIVND (reference sequence). For the CDR3, the DNA is TGTGCCAGTACCGCTAGGAGGGATTCGGATGGCTACACCTTC. Its protein product is CASTARRDSDGYTF.

Notes on this clone: Other nucleotide sequences from this sample produce the same CDR3. This rearrangement joins TRBV30 to TRBJ1-2; D remains unclear. The germline V and J ends were trimmed by 0 bases and 5 bases, with 7 bases remaining between them. The CDR3 extends over 12 amino acids. Germline V gives CDR1 GTSNPN, CDR2 SVGIG (reference sequence). In DNA form, the CDR3 reads TGTGCCTGGAGTGTAACGGTATATGGCTACACCTTC. This translates into CAWSVTVYGYTF. The full variable domain, in which reference TRBV30 and TRBJ1-2 provide the parts outside the CDR3, is SQTIHQWPATLVQPVGSPLSLECTVEGTSNPNLYWYRQAAGRGLQLLFYSVGIGQISSEVPQNLSASRPQDRQFILSSKKLLLSDSGFYLCAWSVTVYGYTFGSGTRLTVV.

The gene calls are TRBV27 and TRBJ2-7; the match to TRBD2 covers 7 bases. Germline CDR1 MNHEY, CDR2 SMNVEV (reference sequence). This CDR3 comprises 12 residues. V trimming: 5 bases; J trimming: 4 bases; junction bases outside the gene matches: 2. CDR3 residues: CASSPGGYEQYF. The CDR3, as DNA: TGTGCCAGCAGTCCCGGGGGGTACGAGCAGTACTTC.

On this clone itself: The identical CDR3 is also encoded by other nucleotide sequences in the sample. The genes are TRBV7-3 and TRBJ2-5; D perhaps matches TRBD2 (5 bases). There are 14 residues in the CDR3. V lost 0 bases and J 4 bases, leaving 9 bases between the germline ends. Per germline, CDR1 SGHTA and CDR2 FQGTGA. The CDR3 DNA follows: TGTGCCAGCAGCTTAACGAGCGGTGGAGAGACCCAGTACTTC. As protein: CASSLTSGGETQYF. The full variable domain, with the rest looked up from reference TRBV7-3 and TRBJ2-5, is GAGVSQTPSNKVTEKGKYVELRCDPISGHTALYWYRQSLGQGPEFLIYFQGTGAADDSGLPNDRFFAVRPEGSVSTLKIQRTERGDSAVYLCASSLTSGGETQYFGPGTRLLVL.

The rearrangement links TRBV30 to TRBJ1-5, with D possibly being TRBD1 (6 bases). Germline lookup yields CDR1 GTSNPN and CDR2 SVGIG (reference sequence). The CDR3 has 21 amino acids. The germline V and J ends were trimmed by 3 bases and 0 bases, with 30 bases remaining between them. The chain's CDR3 is CAWSFSDRTTLPFYSNQPQHF. The DNA of the CDR3 is TGTGCCTGGAGCTTTTCGGACAGAACCACACTCCCCTTTTATAGCAATCAGCCCCAGCATTTT.